This entry features one T cell receptor beta chain sequence. The CDR3 contains 17 residues. Looked up from germline, CDR1 is MDHEN and CDR2 is SYDVKM. This sample is part of a study of OX40 agonist ivuxolimab in advanced cancers. Using immunoSEQ multiplex PCR, the repertoire was profiled, and TCRdb retains in-frame clones only, with some absent. The repertoire has roughly 15,000 clones, about 81% of them found once; the top ten carry approximately 41%. This sequence was found in an adult with an advanced solid tumor such as melanoma, head and neck, liver or kidney cancer. Here the sequenced sample was CD4+ or CD8+ T cells sorted from blood, taken in a trial of the OX40 agonist ivuxolimab. The chain joins TRBV28 to TRBJ2-2; possibly TRBD2 for D (6 bases). Here the CDR3 reads CAASLKVRGTYTGELFF. The DNA of the CDR3 is TGTGCTGCCAGTTTAAAGGTGCGGGGAACCTACACCGGGGAGCTGTTTTTT.